The 3 T cell receptor beta chains below all came from one sample that was sequenced in a study of a mutant IDH1 vaccine in newly diagnosed glioma. Time point noted: week 47, end of study. In the vaccine, a single dose held 300 ug of the mutant IDH1 20-mer peptide, along with topical imiquimod. Their specific antigens are unknown. The assay was immunoSEQ multiplex PCR, and TCRdb's table has in-frame clones only and misses some. Among roughly 46,000 clones, 84% were seen once, and the ten largest hold around 4.5%. The specimen comprised PBMCs, sampled from a glioma patient whose treatment included an IDH1 peptide vaccine. The origin of the receptors is a woman aged 25-40 years with glioma. Some clones in this sample may be carry-over from other donors' samples.

This chain links TRBV27 with TRBJ1-1; D call uncertain. The CDR3 runs to 11 residues. V was shortened by 3 bases and J by 4 bases, with 3 bases between the two germline ends. CDR1 is MNHEY, CDR2 SMNVEV, per germline (reference sequence). Here the CDR3 reads CASSLGTEAFF. The CDR3 DNA follows: TGTGCCAGCAGTTTGGGCACTGAAGCTTTCTTT.

This sequence joins TRBV19 and TRBJ2-3, with TRBD2 as a possible D gene (6 bases). Per germline, CDR1 LNHDA and CDR2 SQIVND (reference sequence). The CDR3 spans 17 residues. The V end was cut by 7 bases, the J end by 3 bases, with 23 bases between. CDR3 amino acids: CASTSGEVGYGTDTQYF. The CDR3 DNA reads as TGTGCCAGTACCTCCGGGGAGGTGGGCTATGGTACAGATACGCAGTATTTT.

The chain carries TRBV9 and TRBJ2-2, with D uncertain. The germline CDR1 and CDR2 sequences are SGDLS and YYNGEE. The V and J ends lost 0 bases and 8 bases respectively, with 11 bases between them. The CDR3 extends over 14 amino acids. CDR3: CASSVDLWGGELFF. The CDR3 coding sequence is TGTGCCAGCAGCGTAGACCTGTGGGGAGGGGAGCTGTTTTTT. The full variable domain, in which reference TRBV9 and TRBJ2-2 provide the parts outside the CDR3, is DSGVTQTPKHLITATGQRVTLRCSPRSGDLSVYWYQQSLDQGLQFLIQYYNGEERAKGNILERFSAQQFPDLHSELNLSSLELGDSALYFCASSVDLWGGELFFGEGSRLTVL.